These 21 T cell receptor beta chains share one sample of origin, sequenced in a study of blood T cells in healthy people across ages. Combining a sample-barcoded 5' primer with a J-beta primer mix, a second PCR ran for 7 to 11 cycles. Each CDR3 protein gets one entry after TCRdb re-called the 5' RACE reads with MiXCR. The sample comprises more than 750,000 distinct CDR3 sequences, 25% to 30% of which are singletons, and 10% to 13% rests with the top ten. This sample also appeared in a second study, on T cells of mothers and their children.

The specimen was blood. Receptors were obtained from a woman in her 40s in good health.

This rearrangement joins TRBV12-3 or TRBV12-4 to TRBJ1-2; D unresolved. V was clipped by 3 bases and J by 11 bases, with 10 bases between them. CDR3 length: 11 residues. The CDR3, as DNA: TGTGCCAGCAGTTTTTGGGAGAGTTACACCTTC. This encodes CASSFWESYTF.

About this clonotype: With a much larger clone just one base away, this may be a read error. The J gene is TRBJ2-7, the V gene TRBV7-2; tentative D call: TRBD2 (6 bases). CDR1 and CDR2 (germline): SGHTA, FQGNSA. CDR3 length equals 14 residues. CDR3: CAGSASWDFYEQYF. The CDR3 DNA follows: TGTGCCGGCAGCGCGAGCTGGGACTTCTACGAGCAGTACTTC.

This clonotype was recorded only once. CDR3 nucleotide sequence: TGTGCCAGCAGCACCGTAGCCGGGCCCGGATGGGGGCAGTACTTC. It is translated as CASSTVAGPGWGQYF. V usage is TRBV7-9 and J usage is TRBJ2-7; D ambiguous. V shed 5 bases and J shed 9 bases, with 23 bases lying between them. The germline V gene has CDR1 SEHNR and CDR2 FQNEAQ (reference sequence). The CDR3 extends over 15 amino acids.

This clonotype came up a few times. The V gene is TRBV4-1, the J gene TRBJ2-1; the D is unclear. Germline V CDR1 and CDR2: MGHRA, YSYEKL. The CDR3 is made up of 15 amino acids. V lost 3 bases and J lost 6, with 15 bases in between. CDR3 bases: TGCGCCAGCAGCCATGTTGACCGCGATCGCAATGAGCAGTTCTTC. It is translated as CASSHVDRDRNEQFF.

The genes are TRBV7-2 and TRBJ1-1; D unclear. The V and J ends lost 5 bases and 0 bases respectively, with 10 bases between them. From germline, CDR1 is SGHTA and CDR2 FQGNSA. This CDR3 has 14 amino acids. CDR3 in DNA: TGTGCCAGCAGCCCTTTACGGGTGAACACTGAAGCTTTCTTT. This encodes CASSPLRVNTEAFF. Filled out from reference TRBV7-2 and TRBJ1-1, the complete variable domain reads GAGVSQSPSNKVTEKGKDVELRCDPISGHTALYWYRQSLGQGLEFLIYFQGNSAPDKSGLPSDRFSAERTGGSVSTLTIQRTQQEDSAVYLCASSPLRVNTEAFFGQGTRLTVV.

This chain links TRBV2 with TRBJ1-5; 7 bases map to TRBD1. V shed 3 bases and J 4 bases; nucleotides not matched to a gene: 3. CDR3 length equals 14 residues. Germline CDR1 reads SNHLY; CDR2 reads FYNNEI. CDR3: CASSDRGENQPQHF. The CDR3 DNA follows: TGTGCCAGCAGTGACAGGGGGGAGAATCAGCCCCAGCATTTT.

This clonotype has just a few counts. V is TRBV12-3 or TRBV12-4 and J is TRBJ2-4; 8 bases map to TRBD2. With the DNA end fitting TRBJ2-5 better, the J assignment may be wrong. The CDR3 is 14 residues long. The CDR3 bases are TGTGCCAGCAGTTTAAGGCGGGGGGTAGAGACCCAGTACTTC. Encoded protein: CASSLRRGVETQYF.

CDR3 DNA sequence: TGTGCCAGCAGGCCTAGCGGGGGAGATACCCAAGAGACCCAGTACTTC. Its protein product is CASRPSGGDTQETQYF. The J gene is TRBJ2-5, the V gene TRBV5-5; TRBD2 matches at 10 bases. CDR1 and CDR2 (germline): SGHKS, YYEKEE (reference sequence). The trim removed 5 bases at V and 1 base at J, leaving 8 bases unmatched. The CDR3 has 16 amino acids.

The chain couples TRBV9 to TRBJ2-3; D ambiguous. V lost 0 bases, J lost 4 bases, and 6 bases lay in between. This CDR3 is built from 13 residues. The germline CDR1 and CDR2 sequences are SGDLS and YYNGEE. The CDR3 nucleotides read TGTGCCAGCAGCGTAGAGGCAGCAGATACGCAGTATTTT. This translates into CASSVEAADTQYF.

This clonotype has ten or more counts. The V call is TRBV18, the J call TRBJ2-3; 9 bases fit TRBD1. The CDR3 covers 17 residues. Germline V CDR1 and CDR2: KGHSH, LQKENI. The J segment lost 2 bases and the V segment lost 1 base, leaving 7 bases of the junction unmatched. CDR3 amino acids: CASSPRGQGINTDTQYF. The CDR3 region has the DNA TGTGCCAGCTCACCACGCGGACAGGGGATAAACACAGATACGCAGTATTTT.

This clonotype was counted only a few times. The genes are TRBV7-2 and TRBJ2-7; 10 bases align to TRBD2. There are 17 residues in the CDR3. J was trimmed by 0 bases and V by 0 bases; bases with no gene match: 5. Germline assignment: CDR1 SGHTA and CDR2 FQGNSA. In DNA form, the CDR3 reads TGTGCCAGCAGCTTAGCTAGCGGGGGGTTCAGCTCCTACGAGCAGTACTTC. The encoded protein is CASSLASGGFSSYEQYF.

The CDR3 DNA follows: TGCGCCAGCAGCCGATGGACTAGCGCGGCGGGGGAGACCCAGTACTTC. Translated, it gives CASSRWTSAAGETQYF. The J gene is TRBJ2-5, the V gene TRBV5-1, with 9 bases aligning to TRBD2. In germline, CDR1 is SGHRS, CDR2 YFSETQ. This CDR3 contains 16 residues. Trimming at V came to 4 bases and at J to 5 bases, leaving 12 bases not matched to a gene. The entire variable domain, with the rest obtained from reference TRBV5-1 and TRBJ2-5, is as follows: KAGVTQTPRYLIKTRGQQVTLSCSPISGHRSVSWYQQTPGQGLQFLFEYFSETQRNKGNFPGRFSGRQFSNSRSEMNVSTLELGDSALYLCASSRWTSAAGETQYFGPGTRLLVL.

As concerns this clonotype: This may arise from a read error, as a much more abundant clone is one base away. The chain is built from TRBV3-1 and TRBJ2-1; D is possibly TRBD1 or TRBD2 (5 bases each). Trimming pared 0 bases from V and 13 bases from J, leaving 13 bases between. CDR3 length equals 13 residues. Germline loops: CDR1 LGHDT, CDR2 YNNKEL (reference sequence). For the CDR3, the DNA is TGTGCCAGCAGCCAAGATCTTGAGGGGAACCAGTTCTTC. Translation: CASSQDLEGNQFF.

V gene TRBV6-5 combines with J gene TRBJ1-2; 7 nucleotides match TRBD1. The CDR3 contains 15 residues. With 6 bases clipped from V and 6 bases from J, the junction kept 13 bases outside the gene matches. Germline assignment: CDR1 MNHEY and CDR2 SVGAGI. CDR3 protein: CASRSSYRTGHGYTF. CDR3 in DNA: TGTGCCAGCAGAAGCAGTTACCGGACAGGTCATGGCTACACCTTC.

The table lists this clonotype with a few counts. In DNA, the CDR3 is TGTGCCAGCAGCCCCAGGGGAAGACCCACGTGCAATGAGCAGTTCTTC. Translated: CASSPRGRPTCNEQFF. The chain uses TRBV7-6 and TRBJ2-1, with a tentative D call TRBD1 (6 bases). The V gene lost 5 bases and the J gene lost 6 bases, with 20 bases spanning the gap. The CDR3 length is 16 residues. Germline values: CDR1 SGHVS, CDR2 FNYEAQ.

CDR3 region: CSVELYRVGRDYGYTF. The CDR3 DNA reads TGCAGCGTTGAACTGTATCGCGTCGGCAGGGACTATGGCTACACCTTC. The chain is built from TRBV29-1 and TRBJ1-2; a weak D match, TRBD1 (5 bases). Germline CDR1 is SQVTM and CDR2 is ANQGSEA. The V and J ends lost 2 bases and 3 bases respectively, with 19 bases between them. The CDR3 sequence is 16 residues long.

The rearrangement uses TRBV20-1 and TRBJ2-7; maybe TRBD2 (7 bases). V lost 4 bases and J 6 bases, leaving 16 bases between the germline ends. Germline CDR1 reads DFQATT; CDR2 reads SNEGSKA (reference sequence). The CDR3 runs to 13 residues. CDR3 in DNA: TGCAGTGCTATAAGGGAGGGAGGGGGCGAGCAGTACTTC. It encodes CSAIREGGGEQYF.

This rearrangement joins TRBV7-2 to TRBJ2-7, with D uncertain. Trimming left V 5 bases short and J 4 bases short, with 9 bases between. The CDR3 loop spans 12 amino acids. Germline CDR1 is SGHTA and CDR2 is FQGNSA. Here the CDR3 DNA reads TGTGCCAGCAGCGCACCTACATACGAGCAGTACTTC. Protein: CASSAPTYEQYF.

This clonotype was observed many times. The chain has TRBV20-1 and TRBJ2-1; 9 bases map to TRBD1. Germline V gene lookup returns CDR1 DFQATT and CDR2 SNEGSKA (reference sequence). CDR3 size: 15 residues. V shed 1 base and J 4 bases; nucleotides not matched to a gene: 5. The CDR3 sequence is CSARGPGTGYNEQFF. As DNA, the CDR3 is TGCAGTGCTAGAGGCCCCGGGACAGGGTACAATGAGCAGTTCTTC.

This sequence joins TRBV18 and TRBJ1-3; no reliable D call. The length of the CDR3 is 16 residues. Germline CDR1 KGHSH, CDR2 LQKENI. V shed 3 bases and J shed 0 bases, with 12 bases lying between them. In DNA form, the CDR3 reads TGTGCCAGCTCACCGTCGGGGTCCAACTCTGGAAACACCATATATTTT. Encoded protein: CASSPSGSNSGNTIYF.

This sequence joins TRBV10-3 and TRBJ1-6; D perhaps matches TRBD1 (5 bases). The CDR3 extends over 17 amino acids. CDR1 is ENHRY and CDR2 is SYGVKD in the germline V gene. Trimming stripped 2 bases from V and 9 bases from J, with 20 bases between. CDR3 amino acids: CAISEGGVARPSSPLHF. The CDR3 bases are TGTGCCATCAGTGAGGGGGGGGTGGCCAGGCCATCTTCACCCCTCCACTTT.